These 3 T cell receptor beta chains came from one sample sequenced in a study of siplizumab effects on memory and regulatory T cells. The table came from immunoSEQ multiplex PCR; TCRdb's copy has only in-frame clones and leaves some out. The profile shows 50,000 or so clones, around 97% of them singletons. Source material: naive CD4+ T cells sorted from blood. Receptor source: a human donor in good health.

J is TRBJ1-3 and V is TRBV28; D gene ambiguous. V was shortened by 4 bases and J by 0 bases, with 19 bases between the two germline ends. The germline V gene encodes CDR1 MDHEN and CDR2 SYDVKM. The CDR3 extends over 18 amino acids. In DNA, the CDR3 is TGTGCCAGCAGTTCGTGGGAAAGAAACACGTACTCTGGAAACACCATATATTTT. Protein: CASSSWERNTYSGNTIYF.

This chain joins TRBV7-8 and TRBJ2-1; D remains ambiguous. Per the germline V gene, CDR1 is SGHVS and CDR2 is FQNEAQ. Trimming shortened V by 1 base and J by 6 bases, and 10 bases separated the two germline ends. The length of the CDR3 is 14 residues. This CDR3 reads CASSLVLGSNEQFF. The CDR3 nucleotides read TGTGCCAGCAGCTTAGTACTGGGTAGCAATGAGCAGTTCTTC.

The genes are TRBV7-9 and TRBJ2-7; D is perhaps TRBD2 (5 bases). Trimming stripped 1 base from V and 2 bases from J, with 9 bases between. The germline gives CDR1 SEHNR, CDR2 FQNEAQ (reference sequence). This CDR3 is built from 14 residues. The CDR3 bases are TGTGCCAGCAGCTTAGTCACGGGGACCTACGAGCAGTACTTC. Encoded protein: CASSLVTGTYEQYF.